This TCR beta chain was observed in a study of blood T cell repertoires in COVID-19. The V segment lost 5 bases and the J segment 6 bases; nucleotides outside the gene matches: 7. The CDR3 sequence is 14 residues long. Germline assignment: CDR1 LNHNV and CDR2 YYDKDF (reference sequence). Sequencing used immunoSEQ multiplex PCR; TCRdb keeps in-frame clones, though not all of them. The table includes about 170,000 clones, 89% detected once. The rearrangement uses TRBV15 and TRBJ2-7; TRBD2 matches 10 bases. The receptor was isolated from a woman aged 18-29 years who had recovered from COVID-19. The source material was PBMCs or T cells enriched from blood (not recorded which). DNA of the CDR3: TGTGCCACCAGCGAACTAGCGGGAACTCGCGAGCAGTACTTC. This sequence encodes CATSELAGTREQYF.